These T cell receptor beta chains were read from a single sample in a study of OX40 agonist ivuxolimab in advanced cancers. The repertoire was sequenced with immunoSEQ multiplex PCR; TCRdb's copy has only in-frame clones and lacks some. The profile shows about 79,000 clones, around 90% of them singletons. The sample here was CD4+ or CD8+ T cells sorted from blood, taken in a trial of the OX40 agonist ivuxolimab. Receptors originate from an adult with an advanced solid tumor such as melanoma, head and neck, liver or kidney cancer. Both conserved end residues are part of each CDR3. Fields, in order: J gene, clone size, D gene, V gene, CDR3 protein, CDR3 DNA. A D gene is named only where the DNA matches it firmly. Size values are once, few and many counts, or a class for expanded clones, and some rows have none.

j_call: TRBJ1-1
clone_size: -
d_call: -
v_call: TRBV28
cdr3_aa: CASSLGGMNTEAFF
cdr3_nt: TGTGCCAGCAGTCTAGGAGGGATGAACACTGAAGCTTTCTTT

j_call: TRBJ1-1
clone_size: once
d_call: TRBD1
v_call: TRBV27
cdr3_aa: CASSQDREAFF
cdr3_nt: TGTGCCAGCAGTCAGGACAGGGAAGCTTTCTTT

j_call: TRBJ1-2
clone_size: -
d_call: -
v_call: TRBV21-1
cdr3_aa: CASSKAGGRGGYTF
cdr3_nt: TGTGCCAGCAGCAAAGCGGGAGGAAGGGGCGGCTACACCTTC

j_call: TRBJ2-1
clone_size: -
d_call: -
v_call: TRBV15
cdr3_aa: CATSRETRTTDEQFF
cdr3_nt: TGTGCCACCAGCAGAGAGACTAGAACTACGGATGAGCAGTTCTTC

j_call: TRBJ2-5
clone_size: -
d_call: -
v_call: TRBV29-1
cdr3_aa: CSAETVVGTQYF
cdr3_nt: TGCAGCGCCGAGACAGTGGTGGGGACCCAGTACTTC

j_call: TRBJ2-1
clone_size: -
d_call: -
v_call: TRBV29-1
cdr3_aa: CSVVGSYNEQFF
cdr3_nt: TGCAGCGTGGTCGGGAGTTACAATGAGCAGTTCTTC

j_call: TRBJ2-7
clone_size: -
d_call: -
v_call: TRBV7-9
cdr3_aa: CASSFEGGSTSYEQYF
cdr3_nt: TGTGCCAGCAGCTTTGAGGGAGGATCCACCTCCTACGAGCAGTACTTC

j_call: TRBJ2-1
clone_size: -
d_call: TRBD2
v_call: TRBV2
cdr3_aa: CASSKSGGTYNEQFF
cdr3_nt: TGTGCCAGCAGTAAAAGCGGGGGGACCTACAATGAGCAGTTCTTC

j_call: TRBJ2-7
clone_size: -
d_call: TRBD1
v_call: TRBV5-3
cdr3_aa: CARSRDRGNYEQYF
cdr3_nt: TGTGCCAGAAGTCGGGACAGGGGGAACTACGAGCAGTACTTC

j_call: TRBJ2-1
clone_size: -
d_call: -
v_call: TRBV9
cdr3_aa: CASSVGRLVGNEQFF
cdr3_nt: TGTGCCAGCAGCGTAGGGCGTCTAGTGGGCAATGAGCAGTTCTTC

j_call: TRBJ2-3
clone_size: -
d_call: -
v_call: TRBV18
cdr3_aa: CASSKGETYTQYF
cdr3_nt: TGTGCCAGCTCAAAGGGGGAGACCTATACGCAGTATTTT

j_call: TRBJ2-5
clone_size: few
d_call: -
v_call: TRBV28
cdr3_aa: CASSFRQVATQYF
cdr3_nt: TGTGCCAGCAGTTTCCGACAGGTTGCGACCCAGTACTTC

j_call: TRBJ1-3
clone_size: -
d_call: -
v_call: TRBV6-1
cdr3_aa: CASSPSSVSGNTIYF
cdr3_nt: TGTGCCAGCAGCCCATCGTCCGTCTCTGGAAACACCATATATTTT

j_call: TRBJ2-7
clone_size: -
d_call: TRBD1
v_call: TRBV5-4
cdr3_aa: CASSLSQGAVYEQYF
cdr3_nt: TGTGCCAGCAGCTTGTCACAGGGGGCAGTCTACGAGCAGTACTTC

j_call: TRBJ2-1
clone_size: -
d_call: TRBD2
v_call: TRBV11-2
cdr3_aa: CASSLGGSSYNEQFF
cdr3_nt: TGTGCCAGCAGCTTAGGCGGGAGCTCCTACAATGAGCAGTTCTTC

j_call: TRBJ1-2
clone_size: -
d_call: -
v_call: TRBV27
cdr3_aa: CASSPTSWGYTF
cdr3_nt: TGTGCCAGCAGCCCAACGTCTTGGGGCTACACCTTC

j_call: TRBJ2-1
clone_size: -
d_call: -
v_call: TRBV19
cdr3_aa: CASSTNQYNEQFF
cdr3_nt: TGTGCCAGTAGTACCAATCAGTACAATGAGCAGTTCTTC

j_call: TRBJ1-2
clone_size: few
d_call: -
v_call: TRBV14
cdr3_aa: CASSQASAYGYTF
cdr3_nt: TGTGCCAGCAGCCAAGCTTCAGCCTATGGCTACACCTTC

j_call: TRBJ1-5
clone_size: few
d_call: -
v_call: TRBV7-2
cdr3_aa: CASSLVGLQPQHF
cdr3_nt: TGTGCCAGCAGCTTAGTTGGTTTGCAGCCCCAGCATTTT

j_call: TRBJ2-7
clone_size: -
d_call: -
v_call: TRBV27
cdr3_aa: CASRGGRIHEQYF
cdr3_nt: TGTGCCAGCAGAGGGGGGAGGATCCACGAGCAGTACTTC

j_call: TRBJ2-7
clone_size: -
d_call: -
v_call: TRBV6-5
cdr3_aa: CASRTGTLYEQYF
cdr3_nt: TGTGCCAGCAGAACCGGGACACTCTACGAGCAGTACTTC

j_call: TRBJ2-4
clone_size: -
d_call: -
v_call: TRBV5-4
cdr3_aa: CASRLSGRGSKNIQYF
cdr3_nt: TGTGCCAGCAGGTTATCCGGCAGGGGATCCAAAAACATTCAGTACTTC

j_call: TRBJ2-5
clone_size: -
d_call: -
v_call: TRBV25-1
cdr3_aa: CASSDRGEIETQYF
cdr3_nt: TGTGCCAGCAGTGACAGGGGAGAAATTGAGACCCAGTACTTC

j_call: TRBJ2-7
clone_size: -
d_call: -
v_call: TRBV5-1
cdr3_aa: CASARGAENHEQYF
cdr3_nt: TGCGCCAGCGCTAGGGGGGCGGAGAACCACGAGCAGTACTTC

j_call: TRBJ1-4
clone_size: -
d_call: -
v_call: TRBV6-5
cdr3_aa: CASRGAPRLLFF
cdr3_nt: TGTGCCAGCAGAGGGGCGCCAAGGTTACTGTTTTTT

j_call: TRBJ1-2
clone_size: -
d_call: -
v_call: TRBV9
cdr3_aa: CASSAGFNYGYTF
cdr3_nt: TGCGCCAGCAGCGCGGGGTTTAACTATGGCTACACCTTC

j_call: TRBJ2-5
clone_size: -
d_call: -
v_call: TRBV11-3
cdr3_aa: CASSLDCRGVAEGQETQYF
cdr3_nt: TGTGCCAGCAGCTTAGACTGTCGAGGGGTAGCGGAGGGCCAAGAGACCCAGTACTTC

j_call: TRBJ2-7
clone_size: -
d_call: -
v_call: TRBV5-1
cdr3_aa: CASSLRTTTYEQYF
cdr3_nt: TGCGCCAGCAGCCTCCGGACAACCACCTACGAGCAGTACTTC

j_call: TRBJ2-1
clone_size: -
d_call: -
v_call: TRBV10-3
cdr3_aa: CAISESRGEQFF
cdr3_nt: TGTGCCATCAGTGAGTCTAGGGGAGAGCAGTTCTTC

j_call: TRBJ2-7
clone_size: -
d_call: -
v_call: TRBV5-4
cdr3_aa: CASSPDSYTYEQYF
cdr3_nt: TGTGCCAGCAGCCCCGACAGTTATACCTACGAGCAGTACTTC

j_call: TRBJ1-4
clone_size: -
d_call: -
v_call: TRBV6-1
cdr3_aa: CASSESRVDEKLFF
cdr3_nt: TGTGCCAGCAGTGAATCCAGGGTCGATGAAAAACTGTTTTTT

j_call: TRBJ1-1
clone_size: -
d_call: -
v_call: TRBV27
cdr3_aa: CASSFYSNTEAFF
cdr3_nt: TGTGCCAGCAGTTTTTATTCGAACACTGAAGCTTTCTTT

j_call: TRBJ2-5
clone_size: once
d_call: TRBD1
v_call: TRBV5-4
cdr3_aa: CASSRDREETQYF
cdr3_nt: TGTGCCAGCAGCCGGGACAGGGAGGAGACCCAGTACTTC

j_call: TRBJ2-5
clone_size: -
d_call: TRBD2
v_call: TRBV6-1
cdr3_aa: CASSEGVFGLAGGETQYF
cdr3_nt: TGTGCCAGCAGTGAAGGCGTTTTTGGACTAGCGGGAGGGGAGACCCAGTACTTC

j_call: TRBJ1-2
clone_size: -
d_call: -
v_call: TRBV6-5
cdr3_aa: CATRTQGQGYGYTF
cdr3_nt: TGTGCCACCAGGACCCAGGGCCAGGGCTATGGCTACACCTTC

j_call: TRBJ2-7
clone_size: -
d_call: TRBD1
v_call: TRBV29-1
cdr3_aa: CSVVGDSSYEQYF
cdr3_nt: TGCAGCGTTGTCGGGGACAGCTCCTACGAGCAGTACTTC

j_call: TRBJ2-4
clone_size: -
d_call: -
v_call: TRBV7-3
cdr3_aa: CASSLDGSAAKNIQYF
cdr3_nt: TGTGCCAGCAGCTTAGATGGGAGCGCGGCCAAAAACATTCAGTACTTC

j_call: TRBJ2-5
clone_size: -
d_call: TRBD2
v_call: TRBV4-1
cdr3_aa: CASSRGAGQETQYF
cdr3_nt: TGCGCCAGCAGCCGGGGAGCGGGACAAGAGACCCAGTACTTC

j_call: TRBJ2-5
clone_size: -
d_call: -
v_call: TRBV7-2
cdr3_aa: CASSLGGSTGETQYF
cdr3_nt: TGTGCCAGCAGCTTAGGAGGCAGCACCGGGGAGACCCAGTACTTC

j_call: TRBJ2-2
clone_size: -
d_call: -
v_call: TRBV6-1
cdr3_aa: CASNEGEPGELFF
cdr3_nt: TGTGCCAGCAACGAAGGGGAGCCCGGGGAGCTGTTTTTT

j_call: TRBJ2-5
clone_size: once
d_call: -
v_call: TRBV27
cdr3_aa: CASSDRDPQETQYF
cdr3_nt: TGTGCCAGCAGTGACCGGGACCCCCAAGAGACCCAGTACTTC